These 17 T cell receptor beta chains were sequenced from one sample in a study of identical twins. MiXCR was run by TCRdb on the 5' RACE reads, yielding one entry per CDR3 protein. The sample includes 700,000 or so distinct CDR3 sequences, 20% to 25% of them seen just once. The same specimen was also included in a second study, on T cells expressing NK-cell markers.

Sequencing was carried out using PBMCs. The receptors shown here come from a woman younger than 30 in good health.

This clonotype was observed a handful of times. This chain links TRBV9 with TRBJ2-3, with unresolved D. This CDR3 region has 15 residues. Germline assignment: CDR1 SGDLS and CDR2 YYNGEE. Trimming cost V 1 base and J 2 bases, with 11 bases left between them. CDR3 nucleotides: TGTGCCAGCAGCGTATTTGAACAGCTCACAGATACGCAGTATTTT. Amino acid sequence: CASSVFEQLTDTQYF.

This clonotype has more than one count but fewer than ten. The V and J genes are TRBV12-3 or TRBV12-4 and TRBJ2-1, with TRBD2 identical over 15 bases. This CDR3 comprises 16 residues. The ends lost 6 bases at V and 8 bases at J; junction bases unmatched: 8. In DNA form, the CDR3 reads TGTGCCAGCAGCTGGACTAGCGGGGGGGCCAAGGATGAGCAGTTCTTC. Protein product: CASSWTSGGAKDEQFF.

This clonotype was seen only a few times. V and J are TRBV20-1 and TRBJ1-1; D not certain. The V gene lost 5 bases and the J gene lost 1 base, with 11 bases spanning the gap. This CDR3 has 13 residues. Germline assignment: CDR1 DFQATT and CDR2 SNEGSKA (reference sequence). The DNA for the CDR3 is TGCAGTGCTCCCCGGGTAGGGAACACTGAAGCTTTCTTT. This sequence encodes CSAPRVGNTEAFF.

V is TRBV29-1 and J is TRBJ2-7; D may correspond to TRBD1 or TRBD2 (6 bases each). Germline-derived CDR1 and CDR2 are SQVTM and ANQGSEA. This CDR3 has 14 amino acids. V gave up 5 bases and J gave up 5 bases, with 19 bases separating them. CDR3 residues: CSVPRTAGGNEQYF. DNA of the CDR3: TGCAGCGTTCCCCGAACGGCCGGGGGCAACGAGCAGTACTTC.

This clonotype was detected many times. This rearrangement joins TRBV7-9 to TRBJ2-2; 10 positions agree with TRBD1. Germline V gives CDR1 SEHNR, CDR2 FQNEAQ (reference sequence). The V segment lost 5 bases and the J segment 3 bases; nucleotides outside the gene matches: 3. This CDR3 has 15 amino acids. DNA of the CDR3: TGTGCCAGCAGCACCGGACAGGGGGACACCGGGGAGCTGTTTTTT. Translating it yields CASSTGQGDTGELFF.

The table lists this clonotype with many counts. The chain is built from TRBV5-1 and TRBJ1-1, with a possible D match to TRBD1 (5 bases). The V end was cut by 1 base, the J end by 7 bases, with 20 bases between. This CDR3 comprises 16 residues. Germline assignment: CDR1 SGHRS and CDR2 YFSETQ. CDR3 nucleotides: TGCGCCAGCAGCTTGAGGGGCCAGGGTTTCATAAATGAAGCTTTCTTT. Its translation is CASSLRGQGFINEAFF.

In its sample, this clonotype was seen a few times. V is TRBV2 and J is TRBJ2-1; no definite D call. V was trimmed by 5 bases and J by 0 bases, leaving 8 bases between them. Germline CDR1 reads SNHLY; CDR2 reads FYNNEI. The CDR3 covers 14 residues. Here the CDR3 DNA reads TGTGCCAGCAGTCTAATTAGCTCCTACAATGAGCAGTTCTTC. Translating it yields CASSLISSYNEQFF.

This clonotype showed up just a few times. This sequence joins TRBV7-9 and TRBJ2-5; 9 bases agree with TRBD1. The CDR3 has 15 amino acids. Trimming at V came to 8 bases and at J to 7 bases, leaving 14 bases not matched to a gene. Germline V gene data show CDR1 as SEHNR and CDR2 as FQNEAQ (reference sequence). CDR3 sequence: CASDPDRGPKGTQYF. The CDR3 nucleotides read TGTGCCAGCGACCCGGACAGGGGCCCCAAGGGGACCCAGTACTTC.

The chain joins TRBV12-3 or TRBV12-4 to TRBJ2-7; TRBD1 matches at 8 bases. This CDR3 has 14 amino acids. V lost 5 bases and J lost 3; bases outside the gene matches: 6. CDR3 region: CASSRQGTVYEQYF. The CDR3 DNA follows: TGTGCCAGCAGTAGACAGGGGACAGTCTACGAGCAGTACTTC.

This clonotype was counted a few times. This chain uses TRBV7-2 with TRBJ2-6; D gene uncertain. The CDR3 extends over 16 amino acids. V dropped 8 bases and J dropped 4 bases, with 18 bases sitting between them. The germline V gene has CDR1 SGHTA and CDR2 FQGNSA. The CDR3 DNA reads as TGTGCCAGCTCCCTCGACTCAACTGAGGGGGCCAACGTCCTGACTTTC. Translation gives CASSLDSTEGANVLTF.

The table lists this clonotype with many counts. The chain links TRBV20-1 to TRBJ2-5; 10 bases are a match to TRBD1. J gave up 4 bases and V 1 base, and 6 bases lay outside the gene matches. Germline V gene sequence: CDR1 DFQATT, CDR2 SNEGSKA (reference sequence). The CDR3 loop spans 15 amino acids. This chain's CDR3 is CSARADRGHLETQYF. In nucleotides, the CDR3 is TGCAGTGCTAGAGCAGACAGGGGGCACCTAGAGACCCAGTACTTC.

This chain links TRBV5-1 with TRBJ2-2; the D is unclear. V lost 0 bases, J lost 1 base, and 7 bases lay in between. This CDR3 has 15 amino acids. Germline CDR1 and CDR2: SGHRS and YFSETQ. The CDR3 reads CASSLEPMNTGELFF. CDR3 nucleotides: TGCGCCAGCAGCTTGGAACCTATGAACACCGGGGAGCTGTTTTTT.

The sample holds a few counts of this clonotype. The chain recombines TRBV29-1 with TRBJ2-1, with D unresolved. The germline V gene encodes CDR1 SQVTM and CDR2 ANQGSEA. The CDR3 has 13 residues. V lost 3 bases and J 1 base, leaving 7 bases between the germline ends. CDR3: CSVETASYNEQFF. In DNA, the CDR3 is TGCAGCGTTGAGACCGCTTCCTACAATGAGCAGTTCTTC.

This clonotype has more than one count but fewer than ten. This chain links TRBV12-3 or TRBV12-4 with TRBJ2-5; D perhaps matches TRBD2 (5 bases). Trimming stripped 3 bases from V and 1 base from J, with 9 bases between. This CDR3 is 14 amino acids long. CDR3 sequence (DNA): TGTGCCAGCAGTTTCGGACTGTCCCAAGAGACCCAGTACTTC. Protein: CASSFGLSQETQYF.

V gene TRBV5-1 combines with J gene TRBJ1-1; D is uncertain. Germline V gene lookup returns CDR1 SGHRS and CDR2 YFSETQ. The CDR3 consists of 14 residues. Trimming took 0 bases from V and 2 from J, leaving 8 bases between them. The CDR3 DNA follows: TGCGCCAGCAGCTTGGCCTTGGTTAACACTGAAGCTTTCTTT. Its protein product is CASSLALVNTEAFF.

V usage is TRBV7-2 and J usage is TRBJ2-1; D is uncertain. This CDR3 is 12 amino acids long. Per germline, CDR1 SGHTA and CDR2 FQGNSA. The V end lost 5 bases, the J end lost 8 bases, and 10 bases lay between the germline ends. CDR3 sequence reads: CASSKARHEQFF. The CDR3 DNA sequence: TGTGCCAGCAGCAAAGCAAGGCATGAGCAGTTCTTC. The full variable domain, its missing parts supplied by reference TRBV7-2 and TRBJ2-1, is GAGVSQSPSNKVTEKGKDVELRCDPISGHTALYWYRQSLGQGLEFLIYFQGNSAPDKSGLPSDRFSAERTGGSVSTLTIQRTQQEDSAVYLCASSKARHEQFFGPGTRLTVL.

The CDR3: CASSPPVASYNEQFF. The CDR3 DNA reads as TGTGCCAGCTCACCACCAGTCGCGTCCTACAATGAGCAGTTCTTC. This chain uses TRBV18 with TRBJ2-1; D is undetermined. The germline V and J ends were trimmed by 0 bases and 1 base, with 7 bases remaining between them. Germline V gene sequence: CDR1 KGHSH, CDR2 LQKENI. The CDR3 sequence is 15 residues long.